This T cell receptor (beta chain) was retrieved from a study of T cell changes during pregnancy in multiple sclerosis. Between the trimmed V and J ends, which lost 0 bases and 2 bases, there was a span of 7 bases. The CDR3 consists of 14 residues. Germline assignment: CDR1 MGHRA and CDR2 YSYEKL. The table lists this clone with a few counts. TCRdb's table, derived via immunoSEQ multiplex PCR, lists solely in-frame clones and lacks some. The sample has over 55,000 clones, 92% seen once. Sequenced material: CD8+ T cells from peripheral blood mononuclear cells, taken in the third trimester of pregnancy. The chain is built from TRBV4-1 and TRBJ1-1; no definite D call. The origin of this receptor is a female donor in good health, enrolled as a control in a pregnancy study. The CDR3 reads CASSQERGNTEAFF. In DNA form, the CDR3 reads TGCGCCAGCAGCCAAGAGCGGGGTAACACTGAAGCTTTCTTT.